This T cell receptor (beta chain) was profiled in a study of CD4+ T cells in melanoma. Regarding the study as a whole: In melanoma, neoantigen-specific CD4+ T cells reportedly differed in differentiation state. CD8+ T cell, macrophage and B cell function reportedly correlated with neoantigen-specific CD4+ T cells.

This clone was picked up one time. Its antigen is not identified. From germline, CDR1 is SGHRS and CDR2 YFSETQ. The CDR3 length is 13 residues. Trimming removed 4 bases from V and 9 bases from J; junction bases left unmatched: 10. Repertoires were generated with immunoSEQ multiplex PCR, while TCRdb's copy carries only in-frame clones and drops some. The profile shows about 120,000 clones, approximately 92% of them singletons. The sequencing input was peripheral blood. The chain carries TRBV5-1 and TRBJ2-7; 7 nucleotides line up with TRBD1. This sequence was found in a human donor with melanoma. The CDR3 region is CASSDPGQRVQYF. The CDR3 bases are TGCGCCAGCAGCGATCCGGGACAGAGAGTGCAGTACTTC.